Listed below are T cell receptor beta chains from one sample, sequenced in a study of T cells in Graves' hyperthyroidism and ophthalmopathy. TCRdb itself ran the multiplex PCR reads through MiXCR, one entry per CDR3 protein. The sample gives around 560,000 distinct CDR3 sequences, around 15% of which show up once; 15% to 20% is in the top ten. Material: blood. The receptor source for this set is a woman between 18 and 30 years old with Graves' hyperthyroidism. The CDR3 runs from the conserved cysteine through the conserved F or W. The order of the fields is J gene, D gene, clone size, V gene, CDR3 protein, CDR3 DNA. The D gene is left open where the match is weak. The listing skips clone size in some rows; elsewhere it reads once, few, many or a size class.

TRBJ2-7	TRBD2	few	TRBV13	CASSPVAGSSYEQYF	TGTGCCAGCAGCCCGGTAGCGGGCAGCTCCTACGAGCAGTACTTC
TRBJ1-1	TRBD1	many	TRBV20-1	CSARGTGDNEAFF	TGCAGTGCTAGGGGGACAGGCGATAATGAAGCTTTCTTT
TRBJ1-1	NA	NA	TRBV9	CASSPQDGMNTEAFF	TGTGCCAGCAGCCCCCAGGACGGAATGAACACTGAAGCTTTCTTT
TRBJ2-3	NA	many	TRBV20-1	CSAKNPTGLPITDTQYF	TGCAGTGCCAAAAACCCTACGGGACTGCCAATCACAGATACGCAGTATTTT
TRBJ2-2	NA	NA	TRBV28	CVSSLSLRVQNTGELFF	TGTGTCAGCAGTTTATCTCTCAGGGTGCAGAACACCGGGGAGCTGTTTTTT
TRBJ2-3	TRBD1	many	TRBV24-1	CATSDSRTGFFYTQYF	TGTGCCACCAGTGATTCGCGGACAGGTTTCTTTTATACGCAGTATTTT
TRBJ2-5	NA	NA	TRBV6-2/TRBV6-3	CASRKDSLGTQYF	TGTGCCAGCAGAAAGGACTCCTTAGGGACCCAGTACTTC
TRBJ2-1	NA	few	TRBV4-3	CASSQEGDTYNEQFF	TGCGCCAGCAGCCAAGAGGGGGACACCTACAATGAGCAGTTCTTC
TRBJ1-3	NA	NA	TRBV4-3	CASSQTGTSHSGNTIYF	TGCGCCAGCAGCCAAACCGGGACTTCTCACTCTGGAAACACCATATATTTT
TRBJ2-7	NA	NA	TRBV2	CACAGGGPSYEQYF	TGTGCCTGCGCTGGGGGGGGGCCGTCCTACGAGCAGTACTTC
TRBJ2-3	TRBD1	many	TRBV2	CASSTGGPDTQYF	TGTGCCAGCTCAACAGGGGGCCCAGATACGCAGTATTTT
TRBJ2-7	NA	NA	TRBV27	CASSFFRGSYEQYF	TGTGCCAGCAGTTTTTTCCGGGGGTCCTACGAGCAGTACTTC
TRBJ2-3	NA	NA	TRBV15	CATSREADTQYF	TGTGCCACCAGCAGAGAGGCAGATACGCAGTATTTT
TRBJ2-7	TRBD2	many	TRBV7-2	CASSLATSSGGAFYEQYF	TGTGCCAGCAGCTTAGCGACCTCTAGCGGGGGGGCGTTTTACGAGCAGTACTTC
TRBJ1-1	TRBD1	NA	TRBV6-5	CASSSPGQGLNTEAFF	TGTGCCAGCAGTTCCCCGGGACAGGGGTTGAACACTGAAGCTTTCTTT
TRBJ2-7	TRBD2	many	TRBV27	CASSPSGLAGPEQYF	TGTGCCAGCAGTCCCTCGGGACTAGCGGGCCCTGAGCAGTACTTC
TRBJ1-4	TRBD1	many	TRBV2	CASSQDRSEKLFF	TGTGCCAGCAGTCAGGACAGGAGTGAAAAACTGTTTTTT
TRBJ1-2	NA	NA	TRBV30	CACRVAGGYGYTF	TGTGCCTGCCGAGTCGCGGGAGGCTATGGCTACACCTTC
TRBJ2-7	TRBD1	many	TRBV12-3/TRBV12-4	CASSLGDSAYEQYF	TGTGCCAGCAGTTTGGGGGACAGTGCCTACGAGCAGTACTTC
TRBJ2-3	NA	many	TRBV12-5	CASGSGNGYTDTQYF	TGTGCTAGTGGTTCGGGGAACGGATACACAGATACGCAGTATTTT
TRBJ2-1	NA	many	TRBV3-1	CASSQALQGPSYNEQFF	TGTGCCAGCAGCCAAGCTTTACAGGGTCCCTCCTACAATGAGCAGTTCTTC
TRBJ1-1	TRBD1	NA	TRBV6-5	CASSYLRQGRNTEAFF	TGTGCCAGCAGTTACTTGAGACAGGGGCGGAACACTGAAGCTTTCTTT
TRBJ1-1	NA	many	TRBV7-6	CASSMTGGAEAFF	TGTGCCAGCAGCATGACCGGGGGGGCTGAAGCTTTCTTT
TRBJ2-5	TRBD1	NA	TRBV3-1	CASSIEDRGFQETQYF	TGTGCCAGCAGCATAGAGGACAGGGGCTTTCAAGAGACCCAGTACTTC
TRBJ2-3	NA	many	TRBV20-1	CSARAWRSETDTQYF	TGCAGTGCTAGAGCTTGGCGGTCCGAGACAGATACGCAGTATTTT
TRBJ1-5	NA	many	TRBV5-6	CASSLREVNQPQHF	TGTGCCAGCAGCTTGCGGGAGGTCAATCAGCCCCAGCATTTT
TRBJ1-3	NA	many	TRBV2	CASRAGAKIGNTIYF	TGTGCCAGCAGAGCGGGGGCCAAAATAGGAAACACCATATATTTT